One and the same sample provided the 25 T cell receptor beta chains below, sequenced in a study of shared clonotypes between healthy human individuals. The assay was immunoSEQ multiplex PCR, and TCRdb's table has in-frame clones only and misses some. The sample yields some 2.3 million clones, 85% to 95% seen once. The material sequenced was naive CD4+ T cells from PBMCs. Subset here: CD45RA+ positively selected. The receptors were sampled from a man aged 18 to 30 in good health. Some clones in this sample may be carry-over from other donors' samples.

V is TRBV7-3 and J is TRBJ1-1; possibly TRBD1 for D (5 bases). Germline assignment: CDR1 SGHTA and CDR2 FQGTGA. This CDR3 is 14 amino acids long. The V and J ends lost 5 bases and 4 bases respectively, with 14 bases between them. The CDR3 sequence is CASSLRRQSTEAFF. CDR3 DNA: TGTGCCAGCAGCCTACGGCGACAGAGCACTGAAGCTTTCTTT.

The rearrangement uses TRBV5-4 and TRBJ2-5, with 7 nucleotides matching TRBD2. The trim removed 2 bases at V and 7 bases at J, leaving 5 bases unmatched. Germline V gene data show CDR1 as SGHNT and CDR2 as YYREEE (reference sequence). This CDR3 has 13 amino acids. In nucleotides, the CDR3 is TGTGCCAGCAGCTTTGCGGGAGTGGGGACCCAGTACTTC. This translates into CASSFAGVGTQYF. The full variable domain, rest sourced from reference TRBV5-4 and TRBJ2-5, is ETGVTQSPTHLIKTRGQQVTLRCSSQSGHNTVSWYQQALGQGPQFIFQYYREEENGRGNFPPRFSGLQFPNYSSELNVNALELDDSALYLCASSFAGVGTQYFGPGTRLLVL.

The chain employs TRBV6-1 and TRBJ2-5; no reliable D call. Looked up from germline, CDR1 is MNHNS and CDR2 is SASEGT. V lost 3 bases to trimming and J lost 5 bases, with 19 bases between them. This CDR3 comprises 16 residues. The CDR3 nucleotides are TGTGCCAGCAGTGAGTTCTTGCCCCCCCGGTGGGAGACCCAGTACTTC. This sequence encodes CASSEFLPPRWETQYF.

V usage is TRBV10-1 and J usage is TRBJ2-7; a possible D gene is TRBD1 (6 bases). The CDR3 length is 15 residues. The germline CDR1 and CDR2 sequences are WNHNN and SYGVQD (reference sequence). Trimming removed 2 bases at V and 0 bases at J, with 11 bases between. The CDR3 reads CASSEPLDSSYEQYF. The CDR3, as DNA: TGCGCCAGCAGTGAGCCGTTGGACAGCTCCTACGAGCAGTACTTC.

The chain uses TRBV30 and TRBJ1-2; 8 nucleotides line up with TRBD1. This CDR3 is built from 13 residues. The V segment lost 5 bases and the J segment 5 bases; nucleotides outside the gene matches: 7. Germline V gene lookup returns CDR1 GTSNPN and CDR2 SVGIG (reference sequence). The chain's CDR3 is CAWDRGDYYGYTF. The DNA of the CDR3 is TGTGCCTGGGACAGGGGAGATTATTATGGCTACACCTTC.

This sequence joins TRBV7-2 and TRBJ2-1; D uncertain. V dropped 5 bases and J dropped 12 bases, with 14 bases sitting between them. The CDR3 is 12 residues long. Germline CDR1 reads SGHTA; CDR2 reads FQGNSA. The CDR3 region has the DNA TGTGCCAGCAGCCCCGGCCCGGGTGGGCAGTTCTTC. Translation gives CASSPGPGGQFF.

The chain joins TRBV11-3 to TRBJ1-2; D might be TRBD1 (6 bases). Looked up from germline, CDR1 is SGHNT and CDR2 is YENEEA. The CDR3 loop spans 15 amino acids. V dropped 4 bases and J dropped 8 bases, with 20 bases sitting between them. CDR3 amino acids: CASSSSGGEDSGYTF. The CDR3 region has the DNA TGTGCCAGCAGCTCTTCGGGGGGCGAAGACTCCGGCTACACCTTC.

The chain employs TRBV18 and TRBJ2-2, with a tentative D call TRBD2 (6 bases). The V end lost 0 bases, the J end lost 1 base, and 9 bases lay between the germline ends. The CDR3 is 16 residues long. Per germline, CDR1 KGHSH and CDR2 LQKENI. The CDR3 reads CASSPPSGLNTGELFF. As DNA, the CDR3 is TGTGCCAGCTCACCACCTAGCGGATTGAACACCGGGGAGCTGTTTTTT. Drawing the rest from reference TRBV18 and TRBJ2-2, the complete variable domain is NAGVMQNPRHLVRRRGQEARLRCSPMKGHSHVYWYRQLPEEGLKFMVYLQKENIIDESGMPKERFSAEFPKEGPSILRIQQVVRGDSAAYFCASSPPSGLNTGELFFGEGSRLTVL.

As for this clone: This may be a read error, as it is one base from a much larger clone. The identical CDR3 is also encoded by other nucleotide sequences in the sample. The chain combines TRBV5-8 with TRBJ2-5; 7 nucleotides agree with TRBD1. The CDR3 extends over 14 amino acids. V gave up 0 bases and J gave up 1 base; unmatched junction bases: 0. Germline V gene data show CDR1 as SGHTS and CDR2 as YDEGEE. This chain's CDR3 is CASSLGQGQETQYF. CDR3 nucleotides: TGTGCCAGCAGCTTGGGACAGGGCCAAGAGACCCAGTACTTC. Variable domain in full (rest from reference TRBV5-8 and TRBJ2-5): EAGVTQSPTHLIKTRGQQATLRCSPISGHTSVYWYQQALGLGLQFLLWYDEGEERNRGNFPPRFSGRQFPNYSSELNVNALELEDSALYLCASSLGQGQETQYFGPGTRLLVL.

The chain uses TRBV30 and TRBJ1-2; TRBD1 matches 10 bases. Germline CDR1 GTSNPN, CDR2 SVGIG (reference sequence). V trimming: 4 bases; J trimming: 5 bases; junction bases outside the gene matches: 4. The CDR3 extends over 13 amino acids. CDR3 coding DNA: TGTGCCTGGACGACAGGGGGCTCGTATGGCTACACCTTC. It yields the protein CAWTTGGSYGYTF.

The J gene is TRBJ1-1, the V gene TRBV7-9; D gene ambiguous. The CDR3 totals 17 residues. The germline V and J ends were trimmed by 7 bases and 5 bases, with 26 bases remaining between them. Germline V CDR1 and CDR2: SEHNR, FQNEAQ (reference sequence). CDR3 sequence: CASTPKADAPQRTEAFF. CDR3 coding DNA: TGTGCCAGCACCCCCAAAGCGGACGCTCCCCAGCGGACTGAAGCTTTCTTT.

Notes on this clone: Additional DNA sequences in this sample encode the identical CDR3. The chain combines TRBV7-9 with TRBJ2-5; TRBD1 agrees at 8 bases. Germline V gives CDR1 SEHNR, CDR2 FQNEAQ (reference sequence). Unmatched junction bases numbered 6, after V lost 6 bases and J lost 3 bases. The CDR3 runs 14 residues. The CDR3 nucleotides are TGTGCCAGCAGTTACCAGGGGGCCGAAGAGACCCAGTACTTC. This gives the protein CASSYQGAEETQYF.

This clone was seen a single time. The rearrangement joins TRBV6-5 to TRBJ1-1; D not certain. Germline V gives CDR1 MNHEY, CDR2 SVGAGI. There are 13 residues in the CDR3. Trimming left V 6 bases short and J 1 base short, with 9 bases between. CDR3 sequence (DNA): TGTGCCAGCAGCAGTGAAGGGAACACTGAAGCTTTCTTT. It yields the protein CASSSEGNTEAFF.

Points on this clone: This specimen includes other DNA sequences encoding the same CDR3. J is TRBJ1-1 and V is TRBV28; D unresolved. Trimming left V 3 bases short and J 0 bases short, with 8 bases between. This CDR3 has 14 amino acids. CDR1 MDHEN and CDR2 SYDVKM come from the germline V gene. Here the CDR3 DNA reads TGTGCCAGCAGTTTCGGGTCTCTGAACACTGAAGCTTTCTTT. Its protein product is CASSFGSLNTEAFF.

The J gene is TRBJ2-5, the V gene TRBV6-5, with TRBD1 matching over 8 bases. The CDR3 is made up of 15 amino acids. V lost 5 bases, J lost 4 bases, and 9 bases stayed unmatched. CDR1 and CDR2 from the germline V gene are MNHEY and SVGAGI. The CDR3 reads CASSVGQGKVETQYF. The CDR3 nucleotides read TGTGCCAGCAGTGTCGGACAGGGAAAAGTAGAGACCCAGTACTTC.

CDR3 residues: CASIMEGAGAKNIQYF. The CDR3 nucleotides are TGTGCCAGCATTATGGAGGGGGCGGGGGCCAAAAACATTCAGTACTTC. The chain combines TRBV6-4 with TRBJ2-4; the D gene is possibly TRBD1 (7 bases). Trimming took 7 bases from V and 1 from J, leaving 17 bases between them. Germline V CDR1 and CDR2: MRHNA, SNTAGT. CDR3 length equals 16 residues.

The chain joins TRBV9 to TRBJ2-3; 11 positions match TRBD1. V was pared by 3 bases and J by 6 bases, with 12 bases of the junction left unmatched. Per the germline V gene, CDR1 is SGDLS and CDR2 is YYNGEE. The CDR3 extends over 17 amino acids. The CDR3 nucleotides read TGTGCCAGCAGCGGCGGACAGGGGGCCCGACTAGTGGATACGCAGTATTTT. This translates into CASSGGQGARLVDTQYF.

This rearrangement joins TRBV5-8 to TRBJ2-7; TRBD1 agrees at 8 bases. This CDR3 has 15 amino acids. J gave up 2 bases and V 3 bases, and 7 bases lay outside the gene matches. Germline loops: CDR1 SGHTS, CDR2 YDEGEE. CDR3 region: CASSYPRGPAYEQYF. The CDR3, as DNA: TGTGCCAGCAGCTACCCCAGGGGGCCAGCCTACGAGCAGTACTTC.

The chain combines TRBV7-2 with TRBJ1-3, with D perhaps matching TRBD1 (5 bases). This CDR3 region has 16 residues. Germline V lookup: CDR1 SGHTA, CDR2 FQGNSA. V gave up 5 bases and J gave up 8 bases, with 22 bases separating them. The CDR3 DNA follows: TGTGCCAGCAGCCAACTCAAGGGGTTGCCGGTCGACACCATATATTTT. Protein: CASSQLKGLPVDTIYF.

V gene TRBV9 combines with J gene TRBJ2-1; a possible D gene is TRBD1 (5 bases). CDR1 and CDR2 from the germline V gene are SGDLS and YYNGEE. The V end was cut by 4 bases, the J end by 7 bases, with 12 bases between. This CDR3 contains 13 residues. For the CDR3, the DNA is TGTGCCAGCAGCCAGGGCCTTTGGAATGAGCAGTTCTTC. As protein: CASSQGLWNEQFF.

The chain recombines TRBV18 with TRBJ2-1; 8 bases are shared with TRBD2. Germline assignment: CDR1 KGHSH and CDR2 LQKENI. Trimming took 6 bases from V and 6 from J; bases not matched to a gene: 10. This CDR3 region has 15 residues. The CDR3 loop reads CASSPGTRGINEQFF. CDR3 nucleotide sequence: TGTGCCAGCTCTCCCGGGACTAGGGGGATCAATGAGCAGTTCTTC.

On this clone: This sample also contains other DNA sequences that code for the same CDR3. The chain has TRBV5-1 and TRBJ2-5, with D hard to call. V lost 0 bases to trimming and J lost 3 bases, with 6 bases between them. Germline values: CDR1 SGHRS, CDR2 YFSETQ. This CDR3 comprises 13 residues. The CDR3 here is CASSLAPEETQYF. In nucleotides, the CDR3 is TGCGCCAGCAGCTTGGCCCCAGAAGAGACCCAGTACTTC.

The rearrangement links TRBV18 to TRBJ2-3, with 12 positions matching TRBD2. Germline V lookup: CDR1 KGHSH, CDR2 LQKENI. J was trimmed by 6 bases and V by 6 bases; bases with no gene match: 7. The CDR3 runs 15 residues. Here the CDR3 DNA reads TGTGCCAGCTCCGAACTAGCGGGAGGAGGGGATACGCAGTATTTT. Amino acids: CASSELAGGGDTQYF.

The chain carries TRBV11-1 and TRBJ1-2; 8 bases agree with TRBD1. The V gene end was trimmed by 5 bases and the J gene end by 7 bases; junction bases not matched to a gene: 9. Germline CDR1 reads SGHAT; CDR2 reads FQDESV (reference sequence). The CDR3 contains 14 residues. The CDR3 reads CASSPIQGAGGYTF. DNA of the CDR3: TGTGCCAGCAGCCCCATCCAGGGGGCGGGTGGCTACACCTTC.

The V and J genes are TRBV7-9 and TRBJ2-7; 10 bases map to TRBD1. Germline values: CDR1 SEHNR, CDR2 FQNEAQ (reference sequence). V was clipped by 5 bases and J by 4 bases; unmatched bases: 5. There are 14 residues in the CDR3. CDR3 bases: TGTGCCAGCAGCGAAGGACAGGGGGGTTACGAGCAGTACTTC. Its protein is CASSEGQGGYEQYF.